Following are 29 T cell receptor beta chains from one sample sequenced in a study of cytomegalovirus exposure and HLA in healthy donors. Primers: 60 Vbeta forward and 13 Jbeta reverse. Libraries were prepared by immunoSEQ multiplex PCR; TCRdb keeps only in-frame clonotypes and omits some of them. The table records over 100,000 clones, roughly 80% of them present only once. The sequencing sample was made of PBMCs. Receptor source: a man under 40 in good health and CMV-seronegative.

As for this clone: Likely a read error: the CDR3 ends without its conserved phenylalanine or tryptophan. The J gene is TRBJ1-2, the V gene TRBV4-1; D is ambiguous. Germline assignment: CDR1 MGHRA and CDR2 YSYEKL. The V and J ends lost 3 bases and 3 bases respectively, with 17 bases between them. The CDR3 runs to 16 residues. The CDR3 region has the DNA TGCGCCAGCAGCCACCAACCCCAGGAGCGGCACTATGGCTACACCCTC. It yields the protein CASSHQPQERHYGYTL.

V and J are TRBV28 and TRBJ1-1; D is possibly TRBD1 (6 bases). Germline assignment: CDR1 MDHEN and CDR2 SYDVKM. V was shortened by 4 bases and J by 10 bases, with 28 bases between the two germline ends. There are 17 residues in the CDR3. The CDR3 sequence is CASSSLSRLQGSGIAFF. The CDR3 bases are TGTGCCAGCAGTTCATTATCACGATTACAGGGTAGTGGCATAGCTTTCTTT.

The gene calls are TRBV6-1 and TRBJ1-6; D gene ambiguous. The CDR3 is made up of 13 amino acids. CDR1 and CDR2 from the germline V gene are MNHNS and SASEGT. Trimming took off 4 bases at V and 5 bases at J, with 6 bases between the two ends. CDR3 residues: CASSALDNSPLHF. The CDR3 bases are TGTGCCAGCAGTGCATTAGATAATTCACCCCTCCACTTT.

V and J are TRBV5-1 and TRBJ2-5; TRBD1 matches at 8 bases. CDR1 SGHRS and CDR2 YFSETQ come from the germline V gene. The CDR3 contains 14 residues. J gave up 11 bases and V 5 bases, and 14 bases lay outside the gene matches. CDR3 in DNA: TGCGCCAGCAGTCCGGGGCAGGGGGCAAGGGAGCAGTACTTC. Encoded protein: CASSPGQGAREQYF.

This clone was counted a few times. The chain employs TRBV7-8 and TRBJ1-2, with D unclear. Deletions cut 5 bases from V and 4 bases from J, with 14 bases between. CDR3 size: 14 residues. Germline-derived CDR1 and CDR2 are SGHVS and FQNEAQ. CDR3 nucleotide sequence: TGTGCCAGCAGCCGAGGAGGTTTCTCCTATGGCTACACCTTC. The encoded protein is CASSRGGFSYGYTF.

The V and J genes are TRBV7-9 and TRBJ2-7; TRBD2 might be the D (6 bases). The germline V and J ends were trimmed by 6 bases and 6 bases, with 18 bases remaining between them. Germline CDR1 is SEHNR and CDR2 is FQNEAQ (reference sequence). The CDR3 length is 14 residues. The CDR3 nucleotides are TGTGCCAGCAGAAAACCCGGACTACTCTCCGAGCAGTACTTC. Protein: CASRKPGLLSEQYF.

V is TRBV15 and J is TRBJ2-5, with D tentatively TRBD2 (5 bases). Trimming cost V 0 bases and J 2 bases, with 10 bases left between them. Germline V gene sequence: CDR1 LNHNV, CDR2 YYDKDF (reference sequence). The CDR3 has 15 residues. The CDR3 loop is CATSRDRGSQETQYF. DNA for the CDR3: TGTGCCACCAGCAGAGATCGCGGGTCACAAGAGACCCAGTACTTC.

The CDR3 here is CASSERGMVRLYEQYF. The CDR3 DNA reads as TGTGCCAGCAGTGAAAGGGGCATGGTCAGACTCTACGAGCAGTACTTC. The chain employs TRBV2 and TRBJ2-7, with TRBD1 as a possible D gene (5 bases). The CDR3 sequence is 16 residues long. The V and J ends lost 2 bases and 3 bases respectively, with 17 bases between them. Germline V gene lookup returns CDR1 SNHLY and CDR2 FYNNEI.

Only one count was recorded for this clone. The rearrangement links TRBV30 to TRBJ1-4, with D perhaps TRBD1 (6 bases). The V gene lost 2 bases and the J gene lost 8 bases, with 18 bases spanning the gap. The CDR3 spans 15 residues. From germline, CDR1 is GTSNPN and CDR2 SVGIG (reference sequence). This chain's CDR3 is CAWSITGYGEEKLFF. The DNA for the CDR3 is TGTGCCTGGAGTATTACAGGGTACGGGGAGGAAAAACTGTTTTTT.

This chain links TRBV7-2 with TRBJ2-7, with D hard to call. This CDR3 is 14 amino acids long. V was shortened by 5 bases and J by 3 bases, with 14 bases between the two germline ends. Per germline, CDR1 SGHTA and CDR2 FQGNSA. DNA of the CDR3: TGTGCCAGCAGCCCCCGTCCAGACAACTACGAGCAGTACTTC. Its translation: CASSPRPDNYEQYF.

The V gene is TRBV6-5, the J gene TRBJ2-1; a weak D match, TRBD2 (5 bases). This CDR3 has 14 residues. Germline V lookup: CDR1 MNHEY, CDR2 SVGAGI. V shed 0 bases and J shed 6 bases, with 9 bases lying between them. CDR3 DNA sequence: TGTGCCAGCAGTTACTCCCTAAGCGGCAATGAGCAGTTCTTC. Protein product: CASSYSLSGNEQFF.

The rearrangement links TRBV11-2 to TRBJ2-1, with D possibly matching TRBD1 (6 bases). The CDR3 contains 11 residues. In germline, CDR1 is SGHAT, CDR2 FQNNGV. Trimming stripped 3 bases from V and 11 bases from J, with 8 bases between. The CDR3 sequence is CASSFGTQQFF. The CDR3 DNA reads as TGTGCCAGCAGCTTCGGGACACAGCAGTTCTTC.

The rearrangement joins TRBV2 to TRBJ2-5; 9 nucleotides line up with TRBD2. Per germline, CDR1 SNHLY and CDR2 FYNNEI. This CDR3 is 13 amino acids long. J lost 5 bases, V lost 11 bases, and 9 bases had no gene match. The DNA for the CDR3 is TGTGCCTTAGGGGGAACTAGCGGGGAGACCCAGTACTTC. It yields the protein CALGGTSGETQYF.

This clone was seen a handful of times. At one end, the junction sequence differs from germline, possibly due to a read error. The rearrangement joins TRBV29-1 to TRBJ1-2; a weak D match, TRBD1 (6 bases). This CDR3 has 12 amino acids. The V gene's germline CDR1 is SQVTM and CDR2 ANQGSEA. This chain's CDR3 is CSVEEGDIGKNF. The CDR3 bases are TGCAGCGTTGAAGAGGGGGACATCGGAAAAAACTTC.

The chain employs TRBV11-2 and TRBJ1-4, with 9 nucleotides matching TRBD1. Germline V gene lookup returns CDR1 SGHAT and CDR2 FQNNGV. Germline trimming cut 5 bases from V and 10 bases from J; bases unmatched to any gene: 2. This CDR3 has 12 residues. The CDR3 protein is CASSTGQGKLFF. CDR3 in DNA: TGTGCCAGCAGCACGGGACAGGGAAAACTGTTTTTT.

The V call is TRBV10-3, the J call TRBJ2-3; TRBD1 matches at 7 bases. The trim removed 6 bases at V and 4 bases at J, leaving 4 bases unmatched. This CDR3 has 13 residues. The germline V gene encodes CDR1 ENHRY and CDR2 SYGVKD. The CDR3 nucleotides are TGTGCCATCAGGAACAGGGGAGCAGATACGCAGTATTTT. Its protein is CAIRNRGADTQYF.

The chain links TRBV5-1 to TRBJ2-6; 7 bases align to TRBD1. This CDR3 is built from 16 residues. V lost 2 bases, J lost 2 bases, and 4 bases stayed unmatched. The germline V gene has CDR1 SGHRS and CDR2 YFSETQ. The CDR3 region has the DNA TGCGCCAGCAGCTTATTCAGGGGGACTGGGGCCAACGTCCTGACTTTC. This encodes CASSLFRGTGANVLTF.

This chain uses TRBV19 with TRBJ2-7; D perhaps matches TRBD1 (6 bases). Germline V gene sequence: CDR1 LNHDA, CDR2 SQIVND (reference sequence). CDR3 length: 15 residues. Deletions cut 6 bases from V and 4 bases from J, with 19 bases between. CDR3 nucleotides: TGTGCCAGTAGCCGACAGGCCTCAACTTTTTACGAGCAGTACTTC. It is translated as CASSRQASTFYEQYF.

The chain recombines TRBV4-1 with TRBJ2-7; 14 nucleotides agree with TRBD2. The V segment lost 3 bases and the J segment 2 bases; nucleotides outside the gene matches: 9. The CDR3 runs to 18 residues. CDR1 and CDR2 from the germline V gene are MGHRA and YSYEKL. The CDR3 bases are TGCGCCAGCAGCCATCCTCAGGGACTAGCGGGGGTCCCCTACGAGCAGTACTTC. This sequence encodes CASSHPQGLAGVPYEQYF.

V usage is TRBV27 and J usage is TRBJ2-7, with D tentatively TRBD2 (7 bases). Germline V lookup: CDR1 MNHEY, CDR2 SMNVEV (reference sequence). The CDR3 runs 14 residues. V lost 4 bases and J lost 2, with 12 bases in between. The CDR3 region is CASSWEGQAYEQYF. The CDR3 DNA follows: TGTGCCAGCAGTTGGGAGGGACAAGCCTACGAGCAGTACTTC.

The CDR3 DNA reads TGTGCCAGCAGGGACAGGGGCTACGAGCAGTACTTC. Amino acids: CASRDRGYEQYF. The chain links TRBV6-4 to TRBJ2-7; 9 bases are shared with TRBD1. Germline trimming cut 6 bases from V and 3 bases from J; bases unmatched to any gene: 0. This CDR3 has 12 amino acids. Germline CDR1 is MRHNA and CDR2 is SNTAGT.

The genes are TRBV2 and TRBJ2-1, with D uncertain. Trimming took 5 bases from V and 4 from J, leaving 3 bases between them. The CDR3 totals 11 residues. The germline gives CDR1 SNHLY, CDR2 FYNNEI. CDR3 nucleotide sequence: TGTGCCAGCAGTTTATACAATGAGCAGTTCTTC. Its translation: CASSLYNEQFF.

The chain combines TRBV6-6 with TRBJ2-7, with TRBD1 identical over 10 bases. V was clipped by 2 bases and J by 3 bases; unmatched bases: 4. The length of the CDR3 is 15 residues. Germline values: CDR1 MNHNY, CDR2 SVGAGI (reference sequence). CDR3 bases: TGTGCCAGCAGTTACACGGGACAGGGGTTCTACGAGCAGTACTTC. Translation gives CASSYTGQGFYEQYF.

The chain has TRBV7-6 and TRBJ2-1; D might be TRBD2 (6 bases). The V end lost 7 bases, the J end lost 4 bases, and 11 bases lay between the germline ends. Germline V gene data show CDR1 as SGHVS and CDR2 as FNYEAQ. The CDR3 spans 13 residues. CDR3 amino acids: CASTSGPYNEQFF. CDR3 coding DNA: TGTGCCAGCACCAGCGGGCCTTACAATGAGCAGTTCTTC.

The V and J genes are TRBV10-2 and TRBJ1-6, with TRBD1 matching over 7 bases. Germline-derived CDR1 and CDR2 are WSHSY and SAAADI. With 7 bases clipped from V and 3 bases from J, the junction kept 6 bases outside the gene matches. The CDR3 has 15 residues. DNA for the CDR3: TGCGCCAGCATTTCGACAGGGAACTATAATTCACCCCTCCACTTT. This gives the protein CASISTGNYNSPLHF.

There are a few counts of this clone. V and J are TRBV18 and TRBJ1-5; maybe TRBD1 (6 bases). The V gene's germline CDR1 is KGHSH and CDR2 LQKENI. Trimming took off 5 bases at V and 10 bases at J, with 21 bases between the two ends. CDR3 size: 15 residues. The CDR3 reads CASSSGARFNEPQHF. In DNA, the CDR3 is TGTGCCAGCTCATCAGGGGCTCGCTTTAACGAACCCCAGCATTTT.

The chain is built from TRBV19 and TRBJ2-1, with 7 nucleotides matching TRBD1. Germline V CDR1 and CDR2: LNHDA, SQIVND (reference sequence). The CDR3 is 16 residues long. After removal of 5 bases from V and 3 bases from J, the junction contained 10 bases not matched to a gene. The CDR3 DNA reads TGTGCCAGTAGTCACGTGCAGGGGGTAGGCTACAATGAGCAGTTCTTC. The encoded protein is CASSHVQGVGYNEQFF.

This chain links TRBV7-2 with TRBJ1-5; 8 bases fit TRBD1. Germline V gives CDR1 SGHTA, CDR2 FQGNSA. The trim removed 2 bases at V and 7 bases at J, leaving 7 bases unmatched. CDR3 size: 15 residues. The DNA of the CDR3 is TGTGCCAGCAGCTTAAGGACAGGGAGGCGACAGCCCCAGCATTTT. Translation gives CASSLRTGRRQPQHF.

Points on this clone: A read error may account for a junction end that differs from germline. The chain uses TRBV27 and TRBJ2-2, with TRBD2 identical over 10 bases. CDR1 is MNHEY and CDR2 is SMNVEV in the germline V gene (reference sequence). The CDR3 length is 18 residues. CDR3 sequence (DNA): TGTGCCAGCATTAGCAAGCGGGGGGGCGATATAGGGCACCGGGGAGCTGTTTTT. It yields the protein CASISKRGGDIGHRGAVF.